This TCR beta chain originates from a study of cytomegalovirus exposure and HLA in healthy donors. The J segment lost 2 bases and the V segment lost 6 bases, leaving 6 bases of the junction unmatched. The germline V gene encodes CDR1 SNHLY and CDR2 FYNNEI. The CDR3 consists of 15 residues. Findings and limits, study-wide: In a later analysis, TCR beta V- and J-gene trimming showed a link to a missense DCLRE1C variant.

About this clone: Its antigen is unidentified.

The PCR had 60 Vbeta and 13 Jbeta primers. Libraries were prepared by immunoSEQ multiplex PCR; TCRdb keeps only in-frame clonotypes and omits some of them. The top ten clones hold roughly 1.1% of a sample with 100,000 to 150,000 clones, roughly 80% of them seen once. What was sequenced was PBMCs. The clonotype was recovered from a boy younger than 18 in good health and CMV-seronegative. This chain links TRBV2 with TRBJ2-7, with 11 bases aligning to TRBD2. CDR3 amino acids: CASRALAGGAYEQYF. The CDR3, as DNA: TGTGCCAGCAGGGCCCTAGCGGGAGGTGCCTACGAGCAGTACTTC.